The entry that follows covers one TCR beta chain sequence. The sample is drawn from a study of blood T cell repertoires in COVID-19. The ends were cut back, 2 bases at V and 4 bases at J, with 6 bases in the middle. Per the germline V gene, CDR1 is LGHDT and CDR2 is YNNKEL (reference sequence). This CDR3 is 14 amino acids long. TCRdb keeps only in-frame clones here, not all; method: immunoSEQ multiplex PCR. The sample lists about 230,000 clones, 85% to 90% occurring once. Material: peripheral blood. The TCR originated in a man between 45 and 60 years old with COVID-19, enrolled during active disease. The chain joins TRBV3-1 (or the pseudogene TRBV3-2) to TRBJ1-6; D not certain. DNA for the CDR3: TGTGCCAGCAGCCAAAGGAGTTATAATTCACCCCTCCACTTT. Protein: CASSQRSYNSPLHF.